These 31 T cell receptor beta chains share one sample of origin, sequenced in a study of cytomegalovirus exposure and HLA in healthy donors. Using immunoSEQ multiplex PCR, the repertoire was profiled, and TCRdb retains in-frame clones only, with some absent. The table lists about 220,000 clones, 75% to 95% of them singletons. Input material: PBMCs. These receptors all come from a woman under 30 in good health and CMV-seronegative.

The chain is built from TRBV25-1 and TRBJ1-4, with 10 bases fitting TRBD1. V trimming: 5 bases; J trimming: 8 bases; junction bases outside the gene matches: 5. Germline CDR1 reads MGHDK; CDR2 reads SYGVNS. The CDR3 sequence is 14 residues long. This CDR3 reads CASSWGQGREKLFF. As DNA, the CDR3 is TGTGCCAGCAGTTGGGGACAGGGGAGGGAAAAACTGTTTTTT.

This clone has just one count. The chain couples TRBV19 to TRBJ1-2, with D unclear. This CDR3 region has 15 residues. Germline V gene lookup returns CDR1 LNHDA and CDR2 SQIVND (reference sequence). Between the trimmed V and J ends, which lost 10 bases and 1 base, there was a span of 19 bases. DNA for the CDR3: TGTGCCACCTATGGCCCGCAGACACTTAACTATGGCTACACCTTC. This codes for CATYGPQTLNYGYTF.

This clone has a handful of counts. The chain links TRBV5-8 to TRBJ1-5; possibly TRBD1 for D (5 bases). Trimming stripped 0 bases from V and 5 bases from J, with 9 bases between. Germline V CDR1 and CDR2: SGHTS, YDEGEE. The CDR3 is 14 residues long. The CDR3 region is CASSLGRAYQPQHF. The CDR3 nucleotides read TGTGCCAGCAGCTTGGGCAGGGCCTATCAGCCCCAGCATTTT.

This chain joins TRBV5-4 and TRBJ1-1; D is possibly TRBD1 (6 bases). Trimming cost V 9 bases and J 4 bases, with 19 bases left between them. The CDR3 spans 14 residues. Germline CDR1 SGHNT, CDR2 YYREEE (reference sequence). The CDR3 DNA follows: TGTGCCACCCAACGGGGAGGGGGGGCCACTGAAGCTTTCTTT. It yields the protein CATQRGGGATEAFF.

The genes are TRBV18 and TRBJ1-5, with no clear D. V was clipped by 2 bases and J by 1 base, with 9 bases between them. The CDR3 has 15 residues. Germline V gene sequence: CDR1 KGHSH, CDR2 LQKENI. CDR3 nucleotides: TGTGCCAGCTCACCAAGGAGCACCAGCAATCAGCCCCAGCATTTT. As protein: CASSPRSTSNQPQHF.

This chain's CDR3 is CASSPRWGRIAEAFF. DNA of the CDR3: TGTGCCAGTAGTCCCCGTTGGGGCAGGATCGCTGAAGCTTTCTTT. The genes are TRBV19 and TRBJ1-1; a possible D gene is TRBD1 (5 bases). Between the trimmed V and J ends, which lost 5 bases and 6 bases, there was a span of 19 bases. Germline assignment: CDR1 LNHDA and CDR2 SQIVND (reference sequence). This CDR3 has 15 residues.

This clone is a singleton in its sample. The V gene is TRBV30, the J gene TRBJ2-7, with 13 bases identical to TRBD2. Germline values: CDR1 GTSNPN, CDR2 SVGIG (reference sequence). The CDR3 runs to 16 residues. The ends lost 1 base at V and 4 bases at J; junction bases unmatched: 7. The CDR3 sequence is CAWSGGLAGDVYEQYF. DNA for the CDR3: TGTGCCTGGAGTGGCGGACTAGCGGGAGACGTTTACGAGCAGTACTTC.

The CDR3 reads CASSFWGDTEAFF. The CDR3 DNA is TGTGCCAGCAGCTTTTGGGGGGACACTGAAGCTTTCTTT. The rearrangement uses TRBV11-2 and TRBJ1-1, with a tentative D call TRBD1 (5 bases). Trimming left V 3 bases short and J 3 bases short, with 8 bases between. The germline V gene has CDR1 SGHAT and CDR2 FQNNGV. This CDR3 has 13 residues.

CDR3 sequence: CASARDRGRGEQYF. CDR3 DNA sequence: TGTGCCAGCGCTCGGGACAGGGGAAGGGGCGAGCAGTACTTC. This chain uses TRBV2 with TRBJ2-7; TRBD1 agrees at 10 bases. The length of the CDR3 is 14 residues. Germline V gene data show CDR1 as SNHLY and CDR2 as FYNNEI. The trim removed 8 bases at V and 6 bases at J, leaving 10 bases unmatched.

The chain combines TRBV29-1 with TRBJ2-1; D might be TRBD2 (6 bases). CDR1 is SQVTM and CDR2 is ANQGSEA in the germline V gene. The CDR3 consists of 12 residues. The CDR3 region has the DNA TGCAGGGCGGGGCAGGGTGGCAATGAGCAGTTCTTC. It yields the protein CRAGQGGNEQFF.

This chain joins TRBV6-5 and TRBJ1-2, with 7 bases lining up with TRBD1. Germline V lookup: CDR1 MNHEY, CDR2 SVGAGI. The CDR3 is 15 amino acids. V lost 6 bases and J lost 3; bases outside the gene matches: 10. CDR3 in amino acids: CASSPSQGIYYGYTF. Written as DNA, the CDR3 is TGTGCCAGCAGCCCTTCACAGGGGATCTACTATGGCTACACCTTC.

The chain couples TRBV7-9 to TRBJ1-6; no firm D call. Germline CDR1 is SEHNR and CDR2 is FQNEAQ (reference sequence). This CDR3 comprises 15 residues. The ends were cut back, 5 bases at V and 3 bases at J, with 11 bases in the middle. CDR3 residues: CASSILNDYNSPLHF. CDR3 DNA sequence: TGTGCCAGCAGCATACTCAACGACTATAATTCACCCCTCCACTTT.

J is TRBJ1-6 and V is TRBV5-1, with D possibly being TRBD1 (5 bases). This CDR3 spans 17 amino acids. Germline CDR1 reads SGHRS; CDR2 reads YFSETQ. V was cut by 0 bases and J by 6 bases, with 16 bases left in between. This chain's CDR3 is CASSLGGSLKFNSPLHF. The CDR3, as DNA: TGCGCCAGCAGCTTGGGGGGCAGCCTAAAGTTTAATTCACCCCTCCACTTT.

As DNA, the CDR3 is TGCGCCAGCAGCCAAGGACTCTCTAGCGGGAGAACCAAAAACATTCAGTACTTC. Amino acid sequence: CASSQGLSSGRTKNIQYF. The chain employs TRBV4-1 and TRBJ2-4; 10 nucleotides line up with TRBD2. The ends lost 1 base at V and 2 bases at J; junction bases unmatched: 8. The CDR3 has 18 residues. Germline V gene data show CDR1 as MGHRA and CDR2 as YSYEKL.

This clone has just one count. This chain connects TRBV5-6 to TRBJ1-3; tentatively, D is TRBD1 (5 bases). Trimming stripped 0 bases from V and 0 bases from J, with 13 bases between. CDR3 size: 17 residues. Germline CDR1 and CDR2: SGHDT and YYEEEE. The CDR3 DNA reads TGTGCCAGCAGCTTGGTCGGCAGGGCTATCTCTGGAAACACCATATATTTT. It codes for CASSLVGRAISGNTIYF.

The rearrangement joins TRBV6-1 to TRBJ1-2; 8 bases line up with TRBD1. J was trimmed by 2 bases and V by 6 bases; bases with no gene match: 5. Germline V gene lookup returns CDR1 MNHNS and CDR2 SASEGT. The CDR3 has 14 amino acids. The CDR3 is CASRDHRGNYGYTF. The CDR3 coding sequence is TGTGCCAGCAGAGACCACAGGGGGAACTATGGCTACACCTTC.

The chain has TRBV5-6 and TRBJ2-5; 10 bases match TRBD1. The germline CDR1 and CDR2 sequences are SGHDT and YYEEEE. The CDR3 totals 17 residues. The V segment lost 6 bases and the J segment 1 base; nucleotides outside the gene matches: 12. Here the CDR3 reads CASNLRVTGGPQETQYF. In nucleotides, the CDR3 is TGTGCCAGCAACCTTAGGGTGACAGGGGGCCCCCAAGAGACCCAGTACTTC. The whole variable domain, remainder taken from reference TRBV5-6 and TRBJ2-5, is DAGVTQSPTHLIKTRGQQVTLRCSPKSGHDTVSWYQQALGQGPQFIFQYYEEEERQRGNFPDRFSGHQFPNYSSELNVNALLLGDSALYLCASNLRVTGGPQETQYFGPGTRLLVL.

This chain uses TRBV7-7 with TRBJ2-7, with 7 bases that match TRBD2. The CDR3 runs to 14 residues. Germline V gene sequence: CDR1 SSHAT, CDR2 FNYEAQ (reference sequence). The junction had 7 bases not matched to a gene; V was cut back by 5 bases and J by 3 bases. Here the CDR3 DNA reads TGTGCCAGCAGCAGAGGCGGGAGTATCTACGAGCAGTACTTC. It codes for CASSRGGSIYEQYF.

This chain links TRBV18 with TRBJ2-7; TRBD1 matches 7 bases. Germline assignment: CDR1 KGHSH and CDR2 LQKENI. J gave up 7 bases and V 4 bases, and 7 bases lay outside the gene matches. This CDR3 comprises 13 residues. CDR3 DNA: TGTGCCAGCTCACACACCACAGGGGAAGAGCAGTACTTC. This codes for CASSHTTGEEQYF.

The chain links TRBV5-4 to TRBJ2-2; 7 nucleotides align to TRBD1. This CDR3 is built from 17 residues. Germline V lookup: CDR1 SGHNT, CDR2 YYREEE (reference sequence). Trimming removed 4 bases from V and 4 bases from J; junction bases left unmatched: 13. The CDR3 is CASSANYLTGRTGELFF. DNA for the CDR3: TGTGCCAGCAGCGCCAACTACCTGACAGGGCGCACCGGGGAGCTGTTTTTT. Variable domain in full (rest from reference TRBV5-4 and TRBJ2-2): ETGVTQSPTHLIKTRGQQVTLRCSSQSGHNTVSWYQQALGQGPQFIFQYYREEENGRGNFPPRFSGLQFPNYSSELNVNALELDDSALYLCASSANYLTGRTGELFFGEGSRLTVL.

J is TRBJ1-1 and V is TRBV6-1; D is possibly TRBD1 (6 bases). This CDR3 has 12 residues. Between the trimmed V and J ends, which lost 11 bases and 1 base, there was a span of 11 bases. From germline, CDR1 is MNHNS and CDR2 SASEGT. CDR3: CAGLTGNTEAFF. In DNA form, the CDR3 reads TGTGCCGGCCTGACAGGGAACACTGAAGCTTTCTTT.

The J gene is TRBJ1-1, the V gene TRBV7-9, with 7 bases identical to TRBD1. This CDR3 has 14 amino acids. J lost 5 bases, V lost 5 bases, and 8 bases had no gene match. Germline lookup yields CDR1 SEHNR and CDR2 FQNEAQ (reference sequence). The CDR3 sequence: CASSRTGWRTEAFF. The DNA for the CDR3 is TGTGCCAGCAGCCGGACAGGTTGGAGGACTGAAGCTTTCTTT.

The V and J genes are TRBV7-9 and TRBJ1-4, with 10 positions matching TRBD1. Germline V gives CDR1 SEHNR, CDR2 FQNEAQ (reference sequence). The CDR3 is 16 amino acids. The ends lost 0 bases at V and 7 bases at J; junction bases unmatched: 5. For the CDR3, the DNA is TGTGCCAGCAGCTTAGCTGTGGGACAGGGGACTGAAAAACTGTTTTTT. Protein sequence: CASSLAVGQGTEKLFF.

The chain links TRBV28 to TRBJ2-1, with D maybe TRBD1 (6 bases). Trimming pared 5 bases from V and 12 bases from J, leaving 20 bases between. There are 14 residues in the CDR3. CDR1 and CDR2 from the germline V gene are MDHEN and SYDVKM. The CDR3 region is CASSLPGTPEVQFF. In DNA form, the CDR3 reads TGTGCCAGCAGTCTTCCCGGGACACCGGAGGTGCAGTTCTTC.

The V and J genes are TRBV19 and TRBJ2-5; TRBD2 agrees at 11 bases. In germline, CDR1 is LNHDA, CDR2 SQIVND (reference sequence). This CDR3 has 16 amino acids. The V and J ends lost 3 bases and 4 bases, in that order; junction bases with no gene match: 7. CDR3 in DNA: TGTGCCAGTAGTATGGGACTAGCGGCCCGGGGAGAGACCCAGTACTTC. This encodes CASSMGLAARGETQYF. The complete variable domain, with remaining parts taken from reference TRBV19 and TRBJ2-5, reads DGGITQSPKYLFRKEGQNVTLSCEQNLNHDAMYWYRQDPGQGLRLIYYSQIVNDFQKGDIAEGYSVSREKKESFPLTVTSAQKNPTAFYLCASSMGLAARGETQYFGPGTRLLVL.

V gene TRBV6-1 combines with J gene TRBJ1-5; a possible D gene is TRBD1 (5 bases). V lost 10 bases and J 7 bases, leaving 20 bases between the germline ends. CDR3 size: 14 residues. Germline CDR1 is MNHNS and CDR2 is SASEGT. The CDR3 coding sequence is TGTGCCACCGTCTGCGGGGGGTCATGCCAGCCCCAGCATTTT. It yields the protein CATVCGGSCQPQHF.

The V and J genes are TRBV13 and TRBJ1-1; 9 bases are a match to TRBD1. This CDR3 is 17 amino acids long. From germline, CDR1 is PRHDT and CDR2 FYEKMQ (reference sequence). Germline trimming cut 4 bases from V and 0 bases from J; bases unmatched to any gene: 9. The CDR3 is CASSSYSGTGMNTEAFF. CDR3 nucleotide sequence: TGTGCCAGCAGCTCCTATTCCGGGACAGGGATGAACACTGAAGCTTTCTTT.

The rearrangement uses TRBV19 and TRBJ1-1; weak D call: TRBD1 (5 bases). CDR1 LNHDA and CDR2 SQIVND come from the germline V gene (reference sequence). Trimming pared 2 bases from V and 6 bases from J, leaving 13 bases between. This CDR3 region has 14 residues. CDR3 DNA sequence: TGTGCCAGTAGTATAATGGGGCGAGTCGCTGAAGCTTTCTTT. It specifies CASSIMGRVAEAFF.

This chain uses TRBV10-3 with TRBJ1-5; the D gene is possibly TRBD1 (6 bases). Germline V CDR1 and CDR2: ENHRY, SYGVKD. The CDR3 sequence is 14 residues long. The V and J ends lost 6 bases and 5 bases respectively, with 14 bases between them. The CDR3 region is CAISTEGGDQPQHF. The CDR3 nucleotides are TGTGCCATCAGCACCGAGGGGGGGGATCAGCCCCAGCATTTT.

The chain links TRBV19 to TRBJ2-5; 9 bases fit TRBD2. The CDR3 covers 15 residues. Germline CDR1 reads LNHDA; CDR2 reads SQIVND (reference sequence). V dropped 1 base and J dropped 7; count of bases not matched to a gene: 7. CDR3 sequence reads: CASSIASGIAGTQYF. The CDR3 DNA follows: TGTGCCAGTAGTATAGCTAGCGGGATCGCTGGGACCCAGTACTTC. Drawing the rest from reference TRBV19 and TRBJ2-5, the complete variable domain is DGGITQSPKYLFRKEGQNVTLSCEQNLNHDAMYWYRQDPGQGLRLIYYSQIVNDFQKGDIAEGYSVSREKKESFPLTVTSAQKNPTAFYLCASSIASGIAGTQYFGPGTRLLVL.

The chain carries TRBV29-1 and TRBJ2-2; possibly TRBD1 or TRBD2 for D (9 bases each). Looked up from germline, CDR1 is SQVTM and CDR2 is ANQGSEA. Between the trimmed V and J ends, which lost 6 bases and 5 bases, there was a span of 22 bases. The CDR3 has 16 amino acids. CDR3 DNA sequence: TGCAGCGTGGACAGGGGAGGTAGCGGGAGTACCGGGGAGCTGTTTTTT. Amino acids: CSVDRGGSGSTGELFF.